This TCR beta chain was identified during a study of T cells in Graves' hyperthyroidism and ophthalmopathy. Overall study context: At the time of initial diagnosis and before any treatment, peripheral blood was collected. Study-wide results and caveats: Clonotypes that were expanded in thyroid above 0.001 mostly appeared in blood too.

Thyroid ultrasound, orbital computed tomography, clinical symptoms, and serum thyroxine and TRAb underpinned diagnoses. Sample collection date corresponds to first hyperthyroidism diagnosis, prior to any ophthalmopathy symptoms. Concerning this clonotype: Its antigen is not known.

The CDR3 is 11 amino acids. CDR1 is MNHEY, CDR2 SVGEGT, per germline. TCR beta CDR3 region amplification was performed from RNA transcripts. TCR CDR3 regions were first amplified by RT-PCR with HTBI primers. TCRdb reprocessed the multiplex PCR reads via MiXCR and lists one record per CDR3 protein. This sample has 550,000 to 650,000 distinct CDR3 sequences, with approximately 14% found just once. The chain couples TRBV6-2 or TRBV6-3 to TRBJ1-5; D is undetermined. Sample: blood. The receptor comes from a woman younger than 45 with Graves' hyperthyroidism that later progressed to Graves' ophthalmopathy. The CDR3 region is CTTQGIQPQHF. The CDR3 DNA reads as TGTACCACTCAAGGGATCCAGCCCCAGCATTTT.